These 22 T cell receptor beta chains came from one sample sequenced in a study of shared clonotypes between healthy human individuals. CD45RO-negative CD8 cells positively selected for CCR7 made up the naive population, which excluded terminally differentiated effector memory CD45RA+ cells. Generated by immunoSEQ multiplex PCR, the TCRdb table keeps only in-frame clones and is missing some. The table shows some 2 million clones, with about 95% occurring only once. The sequenced sample was naive CD8+ T cells sorted from blood. The receptor source for this set is a man younger than 30 in good health.

This chain links TRBV14 with TRBJ2-2, with 8 bases fitting TRBD2. The CDR3 sequence is 17 residues long. J gave up 1 base and V 0 bases, and 4 bases lay outside the gene matches. Per germline, CDR1 SGHDN and CDR2 FVKESK. The CDR3 DNA is TGTGCCAGCAGCCAAGATCACCGGGAGGGGAACACCGGGGAGCTGTTTTTT. Protein: CASSQDHREGNTGELFF.

The rearrangement links TRBV21-1 to TRBJ2-7; the table calls TRBD1, which could not be checked here. TRBV21-1 is recorded as a pseudogene. This CDR3 has 13 amino acids. The CDR3: CASTLAGRCEQYF. CDR3 DNA sequence: TGTGCCAGCACTCTGGCAGGTCGGTGCGAGCAGTACTTC.

This clone was counted only a few times. Other DNA sequences within the sample encode an identical CDR3. The CDR3 region is CASSLDRVNTEAFF. The CDR3, as DNA: TGCGCCAGCAGCTTGGACAGGGTGAACACTGAAGCTTTCTTT. This chain connects TRBV5-1 to TRBJ1-1; the D gene is possibly TRBD1 (6 bases). The V end lost 0 bases, the J end lost 0 bases, and 6 bases lay between the germline ends. Germline CDR1 reads SGHRS; CDR2 reads YFSETQ. The CDR3 runs to 14 residues.

V is TRBV13 and J is TRBJ2-1; 7 nucleotides agree with TRBD1. After removal of 4 bases from V and 3 bases from J, the junction contained 9 bases not matched to a gene. Germline V gene lookup returns CDR1 PRHDT and CDR2 FYEKMQ (reference sequence). The CDR3 is 16 amino acids. This CDR3 is CASSSGSGQIYNEQFF. The CDR3 nucleotides are TGTGCCAGCAGCTCCGGCTCGGGACAGATCTACAATGAGCAGTTCTTC.

This clone was picked up one time. The chain carries TRBV29-1 and TRBJ1-2, with D perhaps TRBD1 (6 bases). The CDR3 totals 14 residues. Germline V CDR1 and CDR2: SQVTM, ANQGSEA. V was shortened by 3 bases and J by 2 bases, with 13 bases between the two germline ends. DNA for the CDR3: TGCAGCGTTGAGGACAGATCGGGAAACTATGGCTACACCTTC. It translates to CSVEDRSGNYGYTF.

The chain links TRBV5-1 to TRBJ2-3, with TRBD2 identical over 8 bases. The CDR3 is 16 residues long. The V gene's germline CDR1 is SGHRS and CDR2 YFSETQ. V was pared by 1 base and J by 1 base, with 5 bases of the junction left unmatched. Here the CDR3 reads CASSLRGGLGTDTQYF. Written as DNA, the CDR3 is TGCGCCAGCAGCTTGCGGGGGGGCCTCGGCACAGATACGCAGTATTTT.

The CDR3 protein is CATSSRAGPSYEQYF. The CDR3 DNA sequence: TGTGCCACCAGTAGTCGCGCAGGGCCCTCCTACGAGCAGTACTTC. This sequence joins TRBV15 and TRBJ2-7; tentatively, D is TRBD1 (5 bases). This CDR3 comprises 15 residues. Germline V gene lookup returns CDR1 LNHNV and CDR2 YYDKDF (reference sequence). Between the trimmed V and J ends, which lost 6 bases and 0 bases, there was a span of 15 bases.

The rearrangement uses TRBV28 and TRBJ1-2; 7 bases line up with TRBD1. The V gene's germline CDR1 is MDHEN and CDR2 SYDVKM. V lost 3 bases, J lost 12 bases, and 16 bases stayed unmatched. This CDR3 has 15 residues. The CDR3 DNA is TGTGCCAGCAGTTTGGTGTTGGGAGGGGGCCCCGGCGACACCTTC. Translation gives CASSLVLGGGPGDTF.

CDR3 region: CASAWGADYEQYF. CDR3 DNA: TGTGCCAGCGCGTGGGGGGCGGACTACGAGCAGTACTTC. The chain links TRBV19 to TRBJ2-7; D possibly matches TRBD1 or TRBD2 (6 bases each). Trimming cost V 9 bases and J 3 bases, with 15 bases left between them. The CDR3 loop spans 13 amino acids. Germline loops: CDR1 LNHDA, CDR2 SQIVND (reference sequence).

The rearrangement uses TRBV11-2 and TRBJ2-6; TRBD2 might be the D (5 bases). Germline CDR1 and CDR2: SGHAT and FQNNGV. Trimming left V 5 bases short and J 0 bases short, with 8 bases between. The CDR3 length is 15 residues. CDR3 sequence (DNA): TGTGCCAGCAGCACTGAGGGCTCTGGGGCCAACGTCCTGACTTTC. Translation gives CASSTEGSGANVLTF.

This chain connects TRBV5-1 to TRBJ2-5, with 7 bases aligning to TRBD2. The germline gives CDR1 SGHRS, CDR2 YFSETQ. The CDR3 covers 14 residues. Germline trimming cut 5 bases from V and 2 bases from J; bases unmatched to any gene: 6. The CDR3 protein is CASSWASGQETQYF. CDR3 bases: TGCGCCAGCAGTTGGGCTAGCGGACAAGAGACCCAGTACTTC. The full variable domain, its missing parts supplied by reference TRBV5-1 and TRBJ2-5, is KAGVTQTPRYLIKTRGQQVTLSCSPISGHRSVSWYQQTPGQGLQFLFEYFSETQRNKGNFPGRFSGRQFSNSRSEMNVSTLELGDSALYLCASSWASGQETQYFGPGTRLLVL.

This clone came up once. The genes are TRBV6-5 and TRBJ2-3, with D unclear. The CDR3 has 13 residues. Germline V gene lookup returns CDR1 MNHEY and CDR2 SVGAGI. V gave up 2 bases and J gave up 5 bases, with 8 bases separating them. The CDR3 nucleotides are TGTGCCAGCAGTTACGATCTCGAAGATACGCAGTATTTT. As protein: CASSYDLEDTQYF.

The gene calls are TRBV15 and TRBJ1-1; 8 nucleotides align to TRBD1. V was clipped by 3 bases and J by 0 bases; unmatched bases: 3. From germline, CDR1 is LNHNV and CDR2 YYDKDF (reference sequence). The CDR3 is 15 amino acids. The CDR3 sequence: CATSRGTGLNTEAFF. The DNA of the CDR3 is TGTGCCACCAGCAGGGGGACAGGTTTGAACACTGAAGCTTTCTTT.

The chain joins TRBV5-6 to TRBJ2-5; D possibly corresponds to TRBD2 (5 bases). The CDR3 loop spans 16 amino acids. Germline V gene data show CDR1 as SGHDT and CDR2 as YYEEEE. Trimming cost V 0 bases and J 0 bases, with 12 bases left between them. As DNA, the CDR3 is TGTGCCAGCAGCTTGGCACGGGGTCAGTACCAAGAGACCCAGTACTTC. It yields the protein CASSLARGQYQETQYF.

The J gene is TRBJ2-2, the V gene TRBV10-1, with D hard to call. V dropped 5 bases and J dropped 6 bases, with 7 bases sitting between them. This CDR3 contains 12 residues. CDR1 WNHNN and CDR2 SYGVQD come from the germline V gene (reference sequence). In nucleotides, the CDR3 is TGCGCCAGCAGTAAAGACCCCGGGGAGCTGTTTTTT. This encodes CASSKDPGELFF.

The genes are TRBV7-9 and TRBJ2-3; 10 bases are shared with TRBD2. Germline CDR1 SEHNR, CDR2 FQNEAQ (reference sequence). The CDR3 has 17 residues. J was trimmed by 6 bases and V by 1 base; bases with no gene match: 10. CDR3 amino acids: CASSLVLAGDTRDTQYF. In DNA, the CDR3 is TGTGCCAGCAGCTTAGTGCTAGCGGGGGATACTCGGGATACGCAGTATTTT. The complete variable domain, with remaining parts taken from reference TRBV7-9 and TRBJ2-3, reads DTGVSQNPRHKITKRGQNVTFRCDPISEHNRLYWYRQTLGQGPEFLTYFQNEAQLEKSRLLSDRFSAERPKGSFSTLEIQRTEQGDSAMYLCASSLVLAGDTRDTQYFGPGTRLTVL.

The gene calls are TRBV10-1 and TRBJ2-5; 8 nucleotides align to TRBD2. After removal of 0 bases from V and 2 bases from J, the junction contained 5 bases not matched to a gene. The CDR3 covers 16 residues. CDR1 WNHNN and CDR2 SYGVQD come from the germline V gene (reference sequence). Here the CDR3 reads CASSESLAGPQETQYF. CDR3 nucleotides: TGCGCCAGCAGTGAGTCTTTAGCGGGGCCGCAAGAGACCCAGTACTTC.

The rearrangement uses TRBV7-2 and TRBJ2-1; D possibly corresponds to TRBD2 (6 bases). In germline, CDR1 is SGHTA, CDR2 FQGNSA. Trimming left V 6 bases short and J 5 bases short, with 20 bases between. The CDR3 is made up of 16 amino acids. This CDR3 is CASRPRDSTFDNEQFF. The CDR3 DNA reads as TGTGCCAGCAGGCCCCGGGACTCAACTTTTGACAATGAGCAGTTCTTC.

The chain employs TRBV25-1 and TRBJ2-6; 7 nucleotides align to TRBD2. CDR1 MGHDK and CDR2 SYGVNS come from the germline V gene. The CDR3 contains 15 residues. Germline trimming cut 5 bases from V and 4 bases from J; bases unmatched to any gene: 5. The DNA for the CDR3 is TGTGCCAGCAGTAGGGAGGGTATGGGGGCCAACGTCCTGACTTTC. This translates into CASSREGMGANVLTF.

The chain has TRBV6-1 and TRBJ2-7, with a tentative D call TRBD2 (6 bases). Germline V CDR1 and CDR2: MNHNS, SASEGT. V was pared by 8 bases and J by 2 bases, with 10 bases between. CDR3 length: 12 residues. CDR3 region: CASGTVTYEQYF. CDR3 DNA: TGTGCCAGCGGGACTGTTACCTACGAGCAGTACTTC.

This clone was recorded only once. The genes are TRBV29-1 and TRBJ2-7; 8 nucleotides agree with TRBD1. Germline V gene lookup returns CDR1 SQVTM and CDR2 ANQGSEA. CDR3 length: 13 residues. The junction had 5 bases not matched to a gene; V was cut back by 7 bases and J by 0 bases. The CDR3, as DNA: TGCAGCGGACAGGGGCCGATCTCCTACGAGCAGTACTTC. This encodes CSGQGPISYEQYF.

V is TRBV28 and J is TRBJ2-2; D is uncertain. The CDR3 sequence is 12 residues long. V lost 3 bases to trimming and J lost 3 bases, with 2 bases between them. The germline gives CDR1 MDHEN, CDR2 SYDVKM. The CDR3 sequence: CASSFHTGELFF. The CDR3 bases are TGTGCCAGCAGTTTCCACACCGGGGAGCTGTTTTTT.